Presented here are 10 T cell receptor beta chains from one specimen sequenced in a study of shared clonotypes between healthy human individuals. Data came from immunoSEQ multiplex PCR; TCRdb stores just in-frame clones and leaves some out. Here the sample spans fewer than 1 million clones, around 96% being singletons. Selected positively for CCR7 and CD45RO-negative, naive CD8 cells excluded terminally differentiated effector memory CD45RA+ cells. The sequenced sample was naive CD8+ T cells sorted from blood. All receptors come from a man aged 30 to 45 in good health.

This clone was counted once. CDR3 nucleotides: TGCAGCGTTGCCTGGGACAGCACAGATACGCAGTATTTT. Protein product: CSVAWDSTDTQYF. The chain combines TRBV29-1 with TRBJ2-3, with D possibly being TRBD1 or TRBD2 (5 bases each). The CDR3 runs 13 residues. V lost 4 bases and J lost 0, with 8 bases in between. Per germline, CDR1 SQVTM and CDR2 ANQGSEA.

The chain links TRBV9 to TRBJ2-1; 8 nucleotides agree with TRBD2. After removal of 2 bases from V and 3 bases from J, the junction contained 10 bases not matched to a gene. The CDR3 has 17 amino acids. Germline V CDR1 and CDR2: SGDLS, YYNGEE. The DNA of the CDR3 is TGTGCCAGCAGCGTCGATACGGTAGCGGGAATCTACAATGAGCAGTTCTTC. This codes for CASSVDTVAGIYNEQFF.

The genes are TRBV28 and TRBJ2-7; D is uncertain. Germline V gene sequence: CDR1 MDHEN, CDR2 SYDVKM. V gave up 6 bases and J gave up 3 bases, with 18 bases separating them. The CDR3 is 15 amino acids. CDR3 residues: CASSRPGDSFYEQYF. The CDR3 nucleotides are TGTGCCAGCAGCCGTCCGGGTGATAGTTTCTACGAGCAGTACTTC.

The chain uses TRBV11-2 and TRBJ2-7, with 8 nucleotides matching TRBD1. J lost 4 bases, V lost 5 bases, and 4 bases had no gene match. The CDR3 is 13 amino acids. Germline CDR1 is SGHAT and CDR2 is FQNNGV. The CDR3 DNA is TGTGCCAGCAGCCGACAGGGGCGTTACGAGCAGTACTTC. This encodes CASSRQGRYEQYF.

This rearrangement joins TRBV4-3 to TRBJ2-1; 9 bases align to TRBD2. Per germline, CDR1 LGHNA and CDR2 YSLEER. V lost 3 bases, J lost 2 bases, and 8 bases stayed unmatched. The CDR3 has 17 residues. CDR3 bases: TGCGCCAGCAGCCACCGGATAGCGGGAGCCACCTACAATGAGCAGTTCTTC. This codes for CASSHRIAGATYNEQFF.

Points on this clone: One end of the junction varies from germline; a read error may be responsible. This chain joins TRBV2 and TRBJ2-7, with 8 bases fitting TRBD1. Germline values: CDR1 SNHLY, CDR2 FYNNEI. This CDR3 comprises 10 residues. The CDR3: CASRGQDADF. The CDR3, as DNA: TGTGCCAGCAGGGGACAGGACGCAGACTTC.

This chain joins TRBV7-2 and TRBJ2-1; perhaps TRBD2 as D (6 bases). The V gene lost 0 bases and the J gene lost 4 bases, with 10 bases spanning the gap. The CDR3 extends over 15 amino acids. The germline CDR1 and CDR2 sequences are SGHTA and FQGNSA. CDR3 DNA sequence: TGTGCCAGCAGCTTAGCTAGCGGTTTGTACAATGAGCAGTTCTTC. Its protein is CASSLASGLYNEQFF. Supplemented by reference TRBV7-2 and TRBJ2-1, the full variable domain reads GAGVSQSPSNKVTEKGKDVELRCDPISGHTALYWYRQSLGQGLEFLIYFQGNSAPDKSGLPSDRFSAERTGGSVSTLTIQRTQQEDSAVYLCASSLASGLYNEQFFGPGTRLTVL.

The V gene is TRBV7-6, the J gene TRBJ2-1; D uncertain. Trimming took 0 bases from V and 4 from J, leaving 13 bases between them. Germline CDR1 SGHVS, CDR2 FNYEAQ. The CDR3 contains 16 residues. The CDR3 DNA reads as TGTGCCAGCAGCTTAGCGGATCAGACACCTTACAATGAGCAGTTCTTC. This sequence encodes CASSLADQTPYNEQFF.

This chain links TRBV7-9 with TRBJ1-3; D not certain. Germline CDR1 and CDR2: SEHNR and FQNEAQ (reference sequence). This CDR3 is 13 amino acids long. V shed 1 base and J shed 6 bases, with 7 bases lying between them. The CDR3 here is CASSLVMENTIYF. CDR3 coding DNA: TGTGCCAGCAGCTTAGTAATGGAAAACACCATATATTTT.

The chain uses TRBV27 and TRBJ2-3; 10 bases line up with TRBD1. Trimming took 6 bases from V and 5 from J; bases not matched to a gene: 8. The V gene's germline CDR1 is MNHEY and CDR2 SMNVEV (reference sequence). The CDR3 covers 15 residues. In nucleotides, the CDR3 is TGTGCCAGCAGGGTGACAGGGGGCTACGAAGATACGCAGTATTTT. The encoded protein is CASRVTGGYEDTQYF.